Following are 28 T cell receptor beta chains from one sample sequenced in a study of T-cell reconstitution after alpha-beta-depleted transplantation in children. Preparation of the TCRbeta library involved a method that used unique molecular identifiers. Via MiXCR, TCRdb re-called the PCR reads, giving one row per CDR3 protein. Found here are fewer than 150,000 distinct CDR3 sequences, about a tenth of them singletons; the top ten hold less than 25%. The source material was PBMCs, mostly from graft donor cells, sampled 180 days after TCRalphabeta/CD19-depleted stem cell transplant. The receptors stem from a girl under three years old who had a stem cell transplant for combined immunodeficiency, so the T cells may come from the graft donor.

The V gene is TRBV5-5, the J gene TRBJ2-3; 11 nucleotides match TRBD2. CDR1 and CDR2 from the germline V gene are SGHKS and YYEKEE (reference sequence). V lost 1 base to trimming and J lost 11 bases; unmatched junction nucleotides: 6. The CDR3 contains 14 residues. DNA for the CDR3: TGTGCCAGCAGCTTGAGACTAGCGGGATGGGGGCAGTATTTT. Translated, it gives CASSLRLAGWGQYF. Combining the CDR3 with reference TRBV5-5 and TRBJ2-3 gives the whole variable domain DAGVTQSPTHLIKTRGQQVTLRCSPISGHKSVSWYQQVLGQGPQFIFQYYEKEERGRGNFPDRFSARQFPNYSSELNVNALLLGDSALYLCASSLRLAGWGQYFGPGTRLTVL.

This clonotype was seen only a few times. This chain uses TRBV29-1 with TRBJ2-1; TRBD2 matches 8 bases. The CDR3 runs 18 residues. CDR1 and CDR2 (germline): SQVTM, ANQGSEA. The V and J ends lost 2 bases and 8 bases, in that order; junction bases with no gene match: 20. CDR3 amino acids: CSVESPLRLAGLGDEQFF. The CDR3 bases are TGCAGCGTTGAAAGCCCCCTTCGTCTAGCGGGCCTTGGGGATGAGCAGTTCTTC.

This clonotype has more than one count but fewer than ten. The chain combines TRBV6-2 or TRBV6-3 with TRBJ2-1, with D tentatively TRBD2 (6 bases). The CDR3 is 15 residues long. The germline gives CDR1 MNHEY, CDR2 SVGEGT. V lost 7 bases and J 7 bases, leaving 20 bases between the germline ends. CDR3 protein: CASTSGGRPRNEQFF. DNA for the CDR3: TGTGCCAGCACTTCTGGGGGGAGGCCGAGGAATGAGCAGTTCTTC.

This clonotype was recorded a few times. This chain connects TRBV6-5 to TRBJ2-3; D is undetermined. In germline, CDR1 is MNHEY, CDR2 SVGAGI. The CDR3 has 14 residues. V lost 0 bases and J lost 3, with 7 bases in between. The CDR3 DNA sequence: TGTGCCAGCAGTTACTCAGGCGGAACAGATACGCAGTATTTT. Translating gives CASSYSGGTDTQYF.

This clonotype was counted only a few times. The chain uses TRBV3-1 and TRBJ2-4; 9 bases line up with TRBD2. The CDR3 contains 19 residues. The V gene's germline CDR1 is LGHDT and CDR2 YNNKEL (reference sequence). V was pared by 3 bases and J by 3 bases, with 15 bases of the junction left unmatched. This CDR3 reads CASSQRVAGAGGSKNIQYF. Written as DNA, the CDR3 is TGTGCCAGCAGCCAGCGGGTAGCGGGGGCCGGGGGGAGCAAAAACATTCAGTACTTC.

The rearrangement joins TRBV7-9 to TRBJ2-7, with D hard to call. Trimming took off 1 base at V and 2 bases at J, with 9 bases between the two ends. The CDR3 length is 14 residues. Germline loops: CDR1 SEHNR, CDR2 FQNEAQ (reference sequence). For the CDR3, the DNA is TGTGCCAGCAGCTTAGGCGTGGCTACCTACGAGCAGTACTTC. Protein product: CASSLGVATYEQYF.

This clonotype was seen repeatedly, ten times or more. The gene calls are TRBV6-1 and TRBJ2-7; 12 nucleotides agree with TRBD2. After removal of 6 bases from V and 5 bases from J, the junction contained 11 bases not matched to a gene. The CDR3 totals 16 residues. CDR1 MNHNS and CDR2 SASEGT come from the germline V gene. In nucleotides, the CDR3 is TGTGCCAGCAGGCAATCCCCCGGACTAGCGGGAAACGAGCAGTACTTC. Its protein product is CASRQSPGLAGNEQYF.

This clonotype turned up a few times. The rearrangement uses TRBV29-1 and TRBJ1-1; tentative D call: TRBD1 (6 bases). V lost 0 bases and J lost 4, with 9 bases in between. CDR3 length: 13 residues. Germline V gene lookup returns CDR1 SQVTM and CDR2 ANQGSEA. The chain's CDR3 is CSVEEGGTTEAFF. The CDR3 bases are TGCAGCGTTGAAGAAGGGGGGACCACTGAAGCTTTCTTT.

This clonotype was detected a few times. V and J are TRBV12-3 or TRBV12-4 and TRBJ2-2, with D possibly TRBD1 on 6 matching bases. CDR3 length: 15 amino acids. Trimming removed 4 bases from V and 0 bases from J, with 9 bases in between. In DNA, the CDR3 is TGTGCCAGCAGTTGGGGGCCCGCGAACACCGGGGAGCTGTTTTTT. As protein: CASSWGPANTGELFF.

The chain uses TRBV29-1 and TRBJ2-2; D possibly corresponds to TRBD1 (5 bases). This CDR3 spans 13 amino acids. The V gene's germline CDR1 is SQVTM and CDR2 ANQGSEA. V was cut by 4 bases and J by 2 bases, with 8 bases left in between. The CDR3 loop reads CSVGQRNTGELFF. The CDR3 region has the DNA TGCAGCGTTGGACAGAGAAACACCGGGGAGCTGTTTTTT.

This clonotype was seen repeatedly, ten times or more. The rearrangement joins TRBV5-1 to TRBJ2-2, with a possible D match to TRBD1 (6 bases). The V gene lost 4 bases and the J gene lost 3 bases, with 13 bases spanning the gap. Germline V CDR1 and CDR2: SGHRS, YFSETQ. This CDR3 has 15 amino acids. CDR3 sequence (DNA): TGCGCCAGCAGCGCCCGACAGGCGGACACCGGGGAGCTGTTTTTT. This translates into CASSARQADTGELFF.

This chain connects TRBV15 to TRBJ1-1, with D uncertain. The CDR3 length is 13 residues. V was trimmed by 0 bases and J by 2 bases, leaving 4 bases between them. Germline V gives CDR1 LNHNV, CDR2 YYDKDF (reference sequence). DNA for the CDR3: TGTGCCACCAGCAGAGACGGCAACACTGAAGCTTTCTTT. Its translation is CATSRDGNTEAFF.

This clonotype was counted many times. V and J are TRBV5-1 and TRBJ1-6; D is ambiguous. The CDR3 has 16 residues. V lost 0 bases and J 0 bases, leaving 7 bases between the germline ends. The V gene's germline CDR1 is SGHRS and CDR2 YFSETQ. The CDR3 is CASSLDLSSYNSPLHF. The CDR3 nucleotides are TGCGCCAGCAGCTTGGATCTGAGCTCCTATAATTCACCCCTCCACTTT.

There are many counts of this clonotype. The V and J genes are TRBV29-1 and TRBJ2-7; tentative D call: TRBD2 (6 bases). Per germline, CDR1 SQVTM and CDR2 ANQGSEA. With 7 bases removed from V and 0 bases from J, the gap between germline ends came to 13 bases. This CDR3 comprises 13 residues. CDR3 region: CSAVGGSSYEQYF. The CDR3 nucleotides are TGCAGCGCCGTGGGGGGATCCTCCTACGAGCAGTACTTC.

This chain joins TRBV29-1 and TRBJ2-5; D remains unclear. The CDR3 has 13 residues. V lost 4 bases, J lost 2 bases, and 11 bases lay in between. The V gene's germline CDR1 is SQVTM and CDR2 ANQGSEA. This CDR3 reads CSVAGRLQETQYF. CDR3 in DNA: TGCAGCGTTGCTGGACGGCTTCAAGAGACCCAGTACTTC.

This clonotype was observed a handful of times. The gene calls are TRBV28 and TRBJ2-4, with D perhaps matching TRBD2 (7 bases). CDR1 and CDR2 from the germline V gene are MDHEN and SYDVKM. Trimming removed 7 bases at V and 0 bases at J, with 22 bases between. The CDR3 is 18 amino acids. This CDR3 is CASTTRTGRVLAKNIQYF. The CDR3 DNA is TGTGCCAGCACCACACGTACAGGGAGGGTTTTAGCCAAAAACATTCAGTACTTC.

This clonotype was seen repeatedly, ten times or more. The chain couples TRBV12-3 or TRBV12-4 to TRBJ2-7; 10 bases line up with TRBD1. The CDR3 spans 14 residues. After removal of 3 bases from V and 4 bases from J, the junction contained 3 bases not matched to a gene. The DNA for the CDR3 is TGTGCCAGCAGTTTTGACAGGGGGCCTTACGAGCAGTACTTC. Translation gives CASSFDRGPYEQYF.

There are a few counts of this clonotype. The chain has TRBV9 and TRBJ2-1; a weak D match, TRBD2 (6 bases). This CDR3 comprises 15 residues. V lost 0 bases and J lost 3, with 10 bases in between. Germline CDR1 reads SGDLS; CDR2 reads YYNGEE. The CDR3 here is CASSVDGGNYNEQFF. For the CDR3, the DNA is TGTGCCAGCAGCGTAGATGGGGGGAACTACAATGAGCAGTTCTTC.

In this sample, this clonotype turned up a few times. The chain links TRBV20-1 to TRBJ2-5, with D possibly TRBD1 on 6 matching bases. Germline V gene sequence: CDR1 DFQATT, CDR2 SNEGSKA (reference sequence). The CDR3 has 12 residues. Deletions cut 5 bases from V and 5 bases from J, with 12 bases between. The CDR3 region is CSAAYREETQYF. The DNA of the CDR3 is TGCAGTGCTGCATACAGGGAGGAGACCCAGTACTTC.

The chain combines TRBV20-1 with TRBJ2-1, with 7 bases fitting TRBD2. CDR1 is DFQATT, CDR2 SNEGSKA, per germline (reference sequence). The CDR3 loop spans 17 amino acids. The V segment lost 0 bases and the J segment 0 bases; nucleotides outside the gene matches: 8. CDR3 amino acids: CSARDSGGAYSYNEQFF. As DNA, the CDR3 is TGCAGTGCTAGAGATTCGGGGGGTGCTTACTCCTACAATGAGCAGTTCTTC.

The gene calls are TRBV29-1 and TRBJ2-7; TRBD2 aligns across 7 bases. The CDR3 contains 12 residues. Germline-derived CDR1 and CDR2 are SQVTM and ANQGSEA. J was trimmed by 7 bases and V by 2 bases; bases with no gene match: 5. The CDR3 sequence is CSVEWTRGEQYF. Written as DNA, the CDR3 is TGCAGCGTTGAATGGACTAGGGGTGAGCAGTACTTC.

This CDR3 reads CASSLALVEQKLFF. CDR3 in DNA: TGTGCCAGCAGCTTAGCGCTTGTCGAGCAAAAACTGTTTTTT. This chain uses TRBV7-2 with TRBJ1-4; no clear D gene. Trimming shortened V by 0 bases and J by 9 bases, and 11 bases separated the two germline ends. The CDR3 sequence is 14 residues long. Per germline, CDR1 SGHTA and CDR2 FQGNSA.

This clonotype was counted many times. The V call is TRBV29-1, the J call TRBJ1-4; possibly TRBD1 for D (5 bases). V lost 6 bases, J lost 0 bases, and 5 bases lay in between. This CDR3 has 12 residues. Per the germline V gene, CDR1 is SQVTM and CDR2 is ANQGSEA. The CDR3 DNA follows: TGCAGCGTGGGGGCAACTAATGAAAAACTGTTTTTT. It specifies CSVGATNEKLFF.

In its sample, this clonotype was seen a few times. The V gene is TRBV12-3 or TRBV12-4, the J gene TRBJ1-2, with D possibly matching TRBD1 (5 bases). The CDR3 length is 13 residues. V lost 5 bases and J lost 4, with 11 bases in between. CDR3 DNA: TGTGCCAGCAGTGATGGGGCCTTCTATGGCTACACCTTC. It encodes CASSDGAFYGYTF.

The chain is built from TRBV29-1 and TRBJ1-3, with a weak D call TRBD1 (5 bases). The CDR3 is 14 residues long. Germline V CDR1 and CDR2: SQVTM, ANQGSEA. Trimming cost V 7 bases and J 4 bases, with 17 bases left between them. The CDR3 reads CSANFQGSGNTIYF. The CDR3 DNA sequence: TGCAGCGCCAACTTCCAGGGATCCGGAAACACCATATATTTT.

The rearrangement links TRBV10-3 to TRBJ1-6; 8 nucleotides agree with TRBD1. CDR1 ENHRY and CDR2 SYGVKD come from the germline V gene. CDR3 length: 14 amino acids. V lost 7 bases, J lost 13 bases, and 12 bases stayed unmatched. The CDR3 DNA is TGTGCCATCAAGAAGGACAGGGTTGATCGCCCCCTCCACTTT. This codes for CAIKKDRVDRPLHF.

There are a few counts of this clonotype. This chain connects TRBV6-5 to TRBJ1-6; no clear D. The CDR3 runs 14 residues. CDR1 and CDR2 from the germline V gene are MNHEY and SVGAGI. The V end lost 2 bases, the J end lost 6 bases, and 8 bases lay between the germline ends. As DNA, the CDR3 is TGTGCCAGCAGTTACGACGGATCTAATTCACCCCTCCACTTT. Translation gives CASSYDGSNSPLHF.

In its sample, this clonotype was seen a few times. CDR3 DNA sequence: TGTGCCAGCCTATCGGCTAGCGGGAGTAAAGAGACCCAGTACTTC. As protein: CASLSASGSKETQYF. This sequence joins TRBV12-3 or TRBV12-4 and TRBJ2-5; TRBD2 matches 10 bases. This CDR3 spans 15 amino acids. V was clipped by 8 bases and J by 3 bases; unmatched bases: 9.